This T cell receptor (beta chain) comes out of a study of human T cells and chemical hapten exposure. Study context: Patients, a majority of them female, were diagnosed with alopecia areata, totalis or universalis. Mainly, slight library volume differences in the pool made TCR yields vary.

Indicated time point: patch test 1, 2 weeks after DPC sensitization. The treatment was: therapeutic diphenylcyclopropenone sensitization with weekly scalp DPC. The starting material, unfractionated whole blood, was used for total RNA extraction. CDR3 length equals 14 residues. V was shortened by 6 bases and J by 5 bases, with 17 bases between the two germline ends. CDR1 and CDR2 (germline): DFQATT, SNEGSKA (reference sequence). TCRdb independently ran MiXCR on the RACE reads; one entry per CDR3 protein. Of 300,000 to 450,000 distinct CDR3 sequences in the sample, roughly 5% are singletons; the top ten hold over 2%.

V gene TRBV20-1 combines with J gene TRBJ1-5; no clear D gene. The sample was whole blood, taken in connection with sensitization to the hapten diphenylcyclopropenone (DPC). The sequence was obtained from a woman in her forties or fifties with alopecia areata. Some clones in this sample may be carry-over from other donors' samples. The CDR3 region is CSASPQERDQPQHF. CDR3 sequence (DNA): TGCAGTGCAAGCCCCCAGGAGCGGGATCAGCCCCAGCATTTT.